This TCR beta chain was obtained from a study of vaccination and CD4 T cells after COVID-19. The study, taken as a whole, reports: Median numbers of SARS-CoV-2-reactive clonotypes increased from approximately 23 to 38 (not a significant change).

V lost 2 bases and J lost 1, with 14 bases in between. The germline gives CDR1 DFQATT, CDR2 SNEGSKA (reference sequence). CDR3 length equals 15 residues. As for time point: late sampling 161 to 241 days after vaccination in a few convalescent patients. This sample's treatment: approximately 11-day PBMC culture with coronavirus spike peptide pools or control peptides (ViraFEST assay). ViraFEST stimulated the growth of antigen-specific T cells using peptide pools and subsequently profiled their TCRs by sequencing. This clonotype came up a few times. The target antigen is unknown. The Oncomine TCR Beta short-read assay sequenced DNA from cultured CD4+ T cells. Scientists extracted genomic DNA from CD4+ T cells grown in culture. TCRdb used MiXCR to reprocess the PCR reads, holding one entry per CDR3 protein. The top ten hold around 21% of the sample, which has 18,000 or so distinct CDR3 sequences, about half seen once.

The chain has TRBV20-1 and TRBJ1-1; TRBD1 is a possible D gene (5 bases). The source was CD4+ T cells from blood, cultured in vitro, collected about 7 months after SARS-CoV-2 vaccination. The sequence came from a human donor who had recovered from COVID-19. The CDR3: CSARRLGRENTEAFF. CDR3 bases: TGCAGTGCTAGACGCCTGGGACGGGAGAACACTGAAGCTTTCTTT.